A selection of T cell receptor beta chains follows, all from one sample in a study of blood T cell repertoires in COVID-19. The assay was immunoSEQ multiplex PCR, and TCRdb's table has in-frame clones only and misses some. The repertoire holds about 190,000 clones, with 70% to 90% as singletons. The sequencing sample was made of peripheral blood. These receptors originate from a woman in her 30s with active or convalescent COVID-19. CDR3s include the opening cysteine and the closing phenylalanine or tryptophan. A D gene is named only where the DNA matches it firmly. Rows may omit the clone size; those that give it use once, few, many or a size class.

CDR3aa: CATSSGINTGELFF
CDR3nt: TGTGCCACTTCTAGCGGCATCAACACCGGGGAGCTGTTTTTT
abundance: .
len: 14
v_gene: TRBV15
d_gene: TRBD2
j_gene: TRBJ2-2

CDR3aa: CAWSVGTNQNGYTF
CDR3nt: TGTGCCTGGAGTGTAGGGACAAACCAAAATGGCTACACCTTC
abundance: .
len: 14
v_gene: TRBV30
d_gene: .
j_gene: TRBJ1-2

CDR3aa: CASSFGGTGNQPQHF
CDR3nt: TGTGCCAGCAGCTTCGGCGGGACGGGCAATCAGCCCCAGCATTTT
abundance: .
len: 15
v_gene: TRBV11-2
d_gene: .
j_gene: TRBJ1-5

CDR3aa: CASSIRTSLDEQFF
CDR3nt: TGTGCCAGTAGTATTCGGACTAGCTTGGATGAGCAGTTCTTC
abundance: .
len: 14
v_gene: TRBV19
d_gene: TRBD2
j_gene: TRBJ2-1

CDR3aa: CASSLAGDMDYGYTF
CDR3nt: TGCGCCAGCAGCTTGGCGGGGGATATGGACTATGGCTACACCTTC
abundance: .
len: 15
v_gene: TRBV5-1
d_gene: .
j_gene: TRBJ1-2

CDR3aa: CASSLPLSWDSDNSPLHF
CDR3nt: TGTGCCAGCAGCTTACCCCTGAGTTGGGACAGTGATAATTCACCCCTCCACTTT
abundance: .
len: 18
v_gene: TRBV7-2
d_gene: TRBD1
j_gene: TRBJ1-6

CDR3aa: CASSPYPSSYNEQFF
CDR3nt: TGTGCCAGCAGCCCGTACCCGAGCTCCTACAATGAGCAGTTCTTC
abundance: .
len: 15
v_gene: TRBV9
d_gene: .
j_gene: TRBJ2-1

CDR3aa: CASSLGSGTGVGYTF
CDR3nt: TGTGCCAGCAGCTTAGGCTCCGGGACAGGGGTCGGCTACACCTTC
abundance: .
len: 15
v_gene: TRBV7-9
d_gene: TRBD1
j_gene: TRBJ1-2

CDR3aa: CASTTGGWTEAFF
CDR3nt: TGTGCCAGCACCACAGGGGGCTGGACTGAAGCTTTCTTT
abundance: few
len: 13
v_gene: TRBV5-6
d_gene: TRBD1
j_gene: TRBJ1-1

CDR3aa: CASRPDSRSSYNSPLHF
CDR3nt: TGTGCAAGTCGCCCCGACAGCCGGAGCTCCTATAATTCACCCCTCCACTTT
abundance: .
len: 17
v_gene: TRBV12-2
d_gene: .
j_gene: TRBJ1-6

CDR3aa: CASSPSSYNEQFF
CDR3nt: TGCGCCAGCAGCCCCTCCTCCTACAATGAGCAGTTCTTC
abundance: .
len: 13
v_gene: TRBV5-1
d_gene: .
j_gene: TRBJ2-1

CDR3aa: CASSQPRTGLSYEQYF
CDR3nt: TGTGCCAGCAGCCAACCCCGGACAGGCCTTTCCTACGAGCAGTACTTC
abundance: .
len: 16
v_gene: TRBV3-1/TRBV3-2
d_gene: TRBD1
j_gene: TRBJ2-7

CDR3aa: CASSQAASGGVVDTQYF
CDR3nt: TGCGCCAGCAGCCAAGCGGCTAGCGGGGGGGTGGTAGATACGCAGTATTTT
abundance: .
len: 17
v_gene: TRBV4-1
d_gene: TRBD2
j_gene: TRBJ2-3

CDR3aa: CASSIQGRAPLHF
CDR3nt: TGTGCCAGTAGTATCCAGGGTCGAGCACCCCTCCACTTT
abundance: .
len: 13
v_gene: TRBV19
d_gene: .
j_gene: TRBJ1-6

CDR3aa: CAWTGGNTGELFF
CDR3nt: TGTGCCTGGACAGGGGGCAACACCGGGGAGCTGTTTTTT
abundance: .
len: 13
v_gene: TRBV30
d_gene: TRBD1
j_gene: TRBJ2-2

CDR3aa: CASSTRQGRNEKLFF
CDR3nt: TGTGCCAGCAGTACCCGACAGGGAAGGAATGAAAAACTGTTTTTT
abundance: .
len: 15
v_gene: TRBV25-1
d_gene: TRBD1
j_gene: TRBJ1-4

CDR3aa: CASSIRDSPNQPQHF
CDR3nt: TGTGCCAGTAGTATCCGGGACAGTCCCAATCAGCCCCAGCATTTT
abundance: .
len: 15
v_gene: TRBV19
d_gene: TRBD1
j_gene: TRBJ1-5

CDR3aa: CASSIRRDRLHYTYEQYF
CDR3nt: TGTGCCAGCAGCATTCGCCGGGACAGACTACATTATACCTACGAGCAGTACTTC
abundance: .
len: 18
v_gene: TRBV5-4
d_gene: TRBD1
j_gene: TRBJ2-7

CDR3aa: CASRIQGGSNQPQHF
CDR3nt: TGTGCCAGCAGGATACAGGGTGGTAGCAATCAGCCCCAGCATTTT
abundance: .
len: 15
v_gene: TRBV6-5
d_gene: .
j_gene: TRBJ1-5

CDR3aa: CASRKIQGAVYSNQPQHF
CDR3nt: TGTGCCAGCAGGAAAATACAGGGGGCAGTTTATAGCAATCAGCCCCAGCATTTT
abundance: .
len: 18
v_gene: TRBV28
d_gene: TRBD1
j_gene: TRBJ1-5

CDR3aa: CASSLEGLLNGYTF
CDR3nt: TGTGCCAGCAGCTTAGAGGGGCTACTTAATGGCTACACCTTC
abundance: .
len: 14
v_gene: TRBV7-9
d_gene: .
j_gene: TRBJ1-2

CDR3aa: CASSYTGSYGYTF
CDR3nt: TGTGCCAGCAGTTATACAGGGAGCTATGGCTACACCTTC
abundance: .
len: 13
v_gene: TRBV27
d_gene: .
j_gene: TRBJ1-2

CDR3aa: CASRYGTPEEFF
CDR3nt: TGTGCCAGCAGATACGGGACACCTGAGGAGTTCTTC
abundance: .
len: 12
v_gene: TRBV7-9
d_gene: .
j_gene: TRBJ2-1

CDR3aa: CASSQVGQGLTYEQYF
CDR3nt: TGTGCCAGCAGCCAAGTGGGGCAGGGGCTAACCTACGAGCAGTACTTC
abundance: .
len: 16
v_gene: TRBV14
d_gene: .
j_gene: TRBJ2-7

CDR3aa: CAWSGDKGYTEAFF
CDR3nt: TGTGCCTGGAGTGGGGACAAGGGCTACACTGAAGCTTTCTTT
abundance: .
len: 14
v_gene: TRBV30
d_gene: .
j_gene: TRBJ1-1

CDR3aa: CASSVGSGTWGEQFF
CDR3nt: TGTGCCAGCAGCGTTGGTAGCGGGACCTGGGGTGAGCAGTTCTTC
abundance: .
len: 15
v_gene: TRBV9
d_gene: TRBD2
j_gene: TRBJ2-1

CDR3aa: CASSPGQKNTEAFF
CDR3nt: TGTGCCAGCAGCCCAGGACAGAAGAACACTGAAGCTTTCTTT
abundance: .
len: 14
v_gene: TRBV11-3
d_gene: .
j_gene: TRBJ1-1

CDR3aa: CASLLLGRNQPQHF
CDR3nt: TGTGCCAGTTTGCTCCTCGGGAGAAATCAGCCCCAGCATTTT
abundance: .
len: 14
v_gene: TRBV28
d_gene: .
j_gene: TRBJ1-5

CDR3aa: CASSLGTSGPYEQYF
CDR3nt: TGTGCCAGCAGCTTGGGGACTAGCGGCCCCTACGAGCAGTACTTC
abundance: .
len: 15
v_gene: TRBV5-4
d_gene: TRBD2
j_gene: TRBJ2-7

CDR3aa: CASAQALGYGYTF
CDR3nt: TGTGCCAGCGCCCAGGCTCTTGGCTATGGCTACACCTTC
abundance: .
len: 13
v_gene: TRBV3-1/TRBV3-2
d_gene: .
j_gene: TRBJ1-2

CDR3aa: CASSIWEGGGEQYF
CDR3nt: TGCGCCAGCAGCATCTGGGAGGGAGGAGGCGAGCAGTACTTC
abundance: .
len: 14
v_gene: TRBV5-1
d_gene: TRBD2
j_gene: TRBJ2-7

CDR3aa: CASRGGPQGRTEAFF
CDR3nt: TGCGCCAGCAGGGGGGGGCCTCAGGGAAGAACTGAAGCTTTCTTT
abundance: .
len: 15
v_gene: TRBV5-1
d_gene: .
j_gene: TRBJ1-1

CDR3aa: CASSGQVSLQETQYF
CDR3nt: TGTGCCAGTAGTGGACAGGTTTCTCTTCAAGAGACCCAGTACTTC
abundance: .
len: 15
v_gene: TRBV19
d_gene: TRBD1
j_gene: TRBJ2-5

CDR3aa: CASSFGLAGATGELFF
CDR3nt: TGTGCCAGCAGCTTTGGACTAGCGGGGGCCACCGGGGAGCTGTTTTTT
abundance: .
len: 16
v_gene: TRBV11-2
d_gene: TRBD2
j_gene: TRBJ2-2

CDR3aa: CASSVVRGGAGELFF
CDR3nt: TGTGCCAGCAGCGTCGTGAGGGGAGGAGCCGGGGAGCTGTTTTTT
abundance: .
len: 15
v_gene: TRBV11-2
d_gene: .
j_gene: TRBJ2-2

CDR3aa: CASSPAGGSNEQFF
CDR3nt: TGTGCCAGCTCACCGGCGGGCGGGTCCAATGAGCAGTTCTTC
abundance: .
len: 14
v_gene: TRBV18
d_gene: .
j_gene: TRBJ2-1

CDR3aa: CATKPARNEKLFF
CDR3nt: TGTGCCACGAAGCCCGCGCGTAATGAAAAACTGTTTTTT
abundance: .
len: 13
v_gene: TRBV6-5
d_gene: .
j_gene: TRBJ1-4

CDR3aa: CATSDSSGGNEKLFF
CDR3nt: TGTGCCACCAGTGATTCATCCGGGGGTAATGAAAAACTGTTTTTT
abundance: .
len: 15
v_gene: TRBV24-1
d_gene: .
j_gene: TRBJ1-4

CDR3aa: CASSIQGDYGYTF
CDR3nt: TGTGCCAGCAGCATACAGGGGGACTATGGCTACACCTTC
abundance: .
len: 13
v_gene: TRBV12-3/TRBV12-4
d_gene: TRBD1
j_gene: TRBJ1-2

CDR3aa: CASSPSKLTEAFF
CDR3nt: TGTGCCAGCTCACCCTCAAAGCTCACTGAAGCTTTCTTT
abundance: .
len: 13
v_gene: TRBV18
d_gene: .
j_gene: TRBJ1-1

CDR3aa: CASRAAAGPSYEQYF
CDR3nt: TGTGCCAGCAGAGCCGCCGCGGGGCCCTCCTACGAGCAGTACTTC
abundance: .
len: 15
v_gene: TRBV6-5
d_gene: .
j_gene: TRBJ2-7

CDR3aa: CASSLIPVPQHF
CDR3nt: TGTGCCAGCAGTTTAATACCAGTTCCCCAGCATTTT
abundance: .
len: 12
v_gene: TRBV28
d_gene: .
j_gene: TRBJ1-5